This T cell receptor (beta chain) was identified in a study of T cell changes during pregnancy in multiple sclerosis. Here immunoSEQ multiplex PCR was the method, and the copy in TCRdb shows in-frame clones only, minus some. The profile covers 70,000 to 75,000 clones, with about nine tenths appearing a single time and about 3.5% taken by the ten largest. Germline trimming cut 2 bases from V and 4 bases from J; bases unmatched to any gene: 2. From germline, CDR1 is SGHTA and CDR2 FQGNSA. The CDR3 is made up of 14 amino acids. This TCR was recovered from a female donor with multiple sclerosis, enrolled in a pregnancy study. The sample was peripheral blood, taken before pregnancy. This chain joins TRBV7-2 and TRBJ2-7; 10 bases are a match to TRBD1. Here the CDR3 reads CASSLWDRGYEQYF. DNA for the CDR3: TGTGCCAGCAGCTTATGGGACAGGGGATACGAGCAGTACTTC.